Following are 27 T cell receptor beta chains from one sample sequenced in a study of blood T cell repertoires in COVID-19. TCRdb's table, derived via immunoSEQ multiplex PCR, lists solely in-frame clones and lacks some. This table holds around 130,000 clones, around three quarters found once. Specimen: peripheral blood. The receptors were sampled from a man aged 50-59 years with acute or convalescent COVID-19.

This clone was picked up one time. DNA of the CDR3: TGTGCCAGCACTATCTCCGGGACAGGGGGGAATGAGCAGTTCTTC. Its protein product is CASTISGTGGNEQFF. This rearrangement joins TRBV28 to TRBJ2-1; 11 nucleotides align to TRBD1. Germline V gives CDR1 MDHEN, CDR2 SYDVKM. This CDR3 is built from 15 residues. V lost 7 bases, J lost 7 bases, and 9 bases stayed unmatched.

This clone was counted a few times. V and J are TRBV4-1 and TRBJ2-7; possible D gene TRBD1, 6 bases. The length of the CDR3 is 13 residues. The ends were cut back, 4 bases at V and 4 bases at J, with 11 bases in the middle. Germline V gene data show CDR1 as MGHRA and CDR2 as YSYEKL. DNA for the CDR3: TGCGCCAGCAGCCTACAGGGTCCTTACGAGCAGTACTTC. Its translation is CASSLQGPYEQYF.

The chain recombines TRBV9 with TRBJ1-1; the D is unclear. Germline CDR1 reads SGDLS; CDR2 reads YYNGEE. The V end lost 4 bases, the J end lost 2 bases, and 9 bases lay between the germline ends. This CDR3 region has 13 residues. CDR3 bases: TGTGCCAGCAGCCAGGCCTTTAACACTGAAGCTTTCTTT. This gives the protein CASSQAFNTEAFF.

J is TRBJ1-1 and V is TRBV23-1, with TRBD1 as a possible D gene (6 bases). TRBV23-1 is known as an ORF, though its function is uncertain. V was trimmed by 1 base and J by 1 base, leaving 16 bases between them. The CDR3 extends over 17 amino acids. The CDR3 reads CASSQCSVGQWNTEAFF. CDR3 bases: TGCGCCAGCAGTCAATGTTCAGTAGGACAGTGGAACACTGAAGCTTTCTTT.

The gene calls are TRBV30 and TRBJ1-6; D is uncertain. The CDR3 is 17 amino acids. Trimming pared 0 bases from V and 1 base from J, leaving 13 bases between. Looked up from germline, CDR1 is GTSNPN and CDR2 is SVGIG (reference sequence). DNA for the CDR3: TGTGCCTGGAGTGTACGATTTCGGGGTTCCTATAATTCACCCCTCCACTTT. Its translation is CAWSVRFRGSYNSPLHF.

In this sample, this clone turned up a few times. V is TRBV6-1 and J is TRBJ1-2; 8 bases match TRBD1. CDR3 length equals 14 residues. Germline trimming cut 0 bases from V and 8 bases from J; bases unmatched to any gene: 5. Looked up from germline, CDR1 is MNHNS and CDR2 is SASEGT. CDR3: CASSEARQGFGYTF. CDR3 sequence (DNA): TGTGCCAGCAGTGAAGCCCGACAGGGGTTCGGCTACACCTTC.

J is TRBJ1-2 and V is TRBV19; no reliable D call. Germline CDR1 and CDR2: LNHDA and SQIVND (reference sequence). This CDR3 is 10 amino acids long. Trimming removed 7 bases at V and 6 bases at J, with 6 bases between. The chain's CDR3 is CASTFHGYTF. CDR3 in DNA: TGTGCCAGTACGTTTCATGGCTACACCTTC.

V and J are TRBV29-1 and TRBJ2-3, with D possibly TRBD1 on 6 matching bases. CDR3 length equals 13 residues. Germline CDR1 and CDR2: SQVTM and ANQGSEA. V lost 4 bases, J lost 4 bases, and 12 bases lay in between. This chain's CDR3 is CSVVQGMSDTQYF. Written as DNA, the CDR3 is TGCAGCGTTGTGCAGGGGATGTCAGATACGCAGTATTTT.

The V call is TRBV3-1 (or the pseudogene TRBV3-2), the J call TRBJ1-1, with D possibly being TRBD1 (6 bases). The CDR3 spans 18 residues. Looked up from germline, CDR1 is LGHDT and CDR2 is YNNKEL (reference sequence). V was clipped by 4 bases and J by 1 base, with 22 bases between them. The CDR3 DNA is TGTGCCAGCAGCCCGGGAACAAGCGACAGGATCGGGAACACTGAAGCTTTCTTT. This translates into CASSPGTSDRIGNTEAFF.

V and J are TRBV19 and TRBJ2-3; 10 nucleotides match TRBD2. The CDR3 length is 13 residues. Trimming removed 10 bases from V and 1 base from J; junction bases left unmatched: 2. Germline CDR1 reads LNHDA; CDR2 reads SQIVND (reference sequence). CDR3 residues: CATLAGGTDTQYF. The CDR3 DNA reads TGTGCCACCCTAGCGGGGGGCACAGATACGCAGTATTTT. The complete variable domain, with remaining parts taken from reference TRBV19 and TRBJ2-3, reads DGGITQSPKYLFRKEGQNVTLSCEQNLNHDAMYWYRQDPGQGLRLIYYSQIVNDFQKGDIAEGYSVSREKKESFPLTVTSAQKNPTAFYLCATLAGGTDTQYFGPGTRLTVL.

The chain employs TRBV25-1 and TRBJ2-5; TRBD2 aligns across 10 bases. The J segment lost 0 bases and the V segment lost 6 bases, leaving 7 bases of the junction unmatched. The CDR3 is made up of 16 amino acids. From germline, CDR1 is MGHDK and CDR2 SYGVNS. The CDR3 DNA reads TGTGCCAGCAGGCAGGGTAGCGGGGGGTACCAAGAGACCCAGTACTTC. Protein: CASRQGSGGYQETQYF.

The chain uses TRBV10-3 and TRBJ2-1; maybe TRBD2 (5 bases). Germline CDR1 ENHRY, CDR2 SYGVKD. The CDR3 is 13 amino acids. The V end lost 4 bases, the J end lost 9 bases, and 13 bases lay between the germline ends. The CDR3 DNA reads TGTGCCATCAGTGGGGTAGCGTTGGTTGAGCAGTTCTTC. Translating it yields CAISGVALVEQFF.

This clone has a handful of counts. The CDR3 here is CASSQGWEGNYGYTF. In DNA, the CDR3 is TGTGCCAGCAGCCAAGGCTGGGAGGGGAACTATGGCTACACCTTC. The chain carries TRBV3-1 (or the pseudogene TRBV3-2) and TRBJ1-2; weak D call: TRBD1 (5 bases). The CDR3 has 15 residues. Germline CDR1 reads LGHDT; CDR2 reads YNNKEL (reference sequence). V was trimmed by 1 base and J by 2 bases, leaving 11 bases between them.

CDR3 amino acids: CASSPKGEGGVYEQYF. The CDR3 nucleotides are TGTGCCAGCAGCCCTAAGGGGGAGGGGGGCGTCTACGAGCAGTACTTC. The rearrangement joins TRBV4-2 to TRBJ2-7, with D possibly TRBD2 on 7 matching bases. CDR1 is LGHNA, CDR2 YNFKEQ, per germline. V was shortened by 4 bases and J by 3 bases, with 19 bases between the two germline ends. This CDR3 is built from 16 residues.

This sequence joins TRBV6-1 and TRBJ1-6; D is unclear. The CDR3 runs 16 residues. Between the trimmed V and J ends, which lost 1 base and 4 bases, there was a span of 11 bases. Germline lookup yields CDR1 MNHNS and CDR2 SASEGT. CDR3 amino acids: CASSEVEAAYNSPLHF. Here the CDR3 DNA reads TGTGCCAGCAGTGAAGTAGAGGCAGCTTATAATTCACCCCTCCACTTT.

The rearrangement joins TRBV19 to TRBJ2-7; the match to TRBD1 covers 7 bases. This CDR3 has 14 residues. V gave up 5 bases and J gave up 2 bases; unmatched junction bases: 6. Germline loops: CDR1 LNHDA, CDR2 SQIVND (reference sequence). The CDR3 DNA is TGTGCCAGTAGTTCCCGGGACAGAGCCTACGAGCAGTACTTC. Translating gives CASSSRDRAYEQYF.

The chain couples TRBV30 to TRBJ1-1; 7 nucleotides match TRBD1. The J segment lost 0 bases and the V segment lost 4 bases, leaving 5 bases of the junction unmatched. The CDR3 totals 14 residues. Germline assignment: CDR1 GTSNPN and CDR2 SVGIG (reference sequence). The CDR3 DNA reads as TGTGCCTGGACGAGGGGACAGATGAACACTGAAGCTTTCTTT. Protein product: CAWTRGQMNTEAFF.

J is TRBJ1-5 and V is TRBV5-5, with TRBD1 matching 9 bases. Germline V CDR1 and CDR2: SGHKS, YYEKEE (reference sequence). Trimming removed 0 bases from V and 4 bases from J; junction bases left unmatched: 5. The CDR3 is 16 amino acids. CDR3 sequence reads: CASSLALTGGNQPQHF. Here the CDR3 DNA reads TGTGCCAGCAGCTTGGCCTTGACAGGGGGTAATCAGCCCCAGCATTTT.

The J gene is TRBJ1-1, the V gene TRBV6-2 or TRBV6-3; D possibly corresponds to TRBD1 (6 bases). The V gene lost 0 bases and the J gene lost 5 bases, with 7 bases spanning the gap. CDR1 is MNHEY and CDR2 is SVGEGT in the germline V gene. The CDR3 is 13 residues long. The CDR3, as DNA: TGTGCCAGCAGTTACTCCCAGGGGACTGAAGCTTTCTTT. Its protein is CASSYSQGTEAFF.

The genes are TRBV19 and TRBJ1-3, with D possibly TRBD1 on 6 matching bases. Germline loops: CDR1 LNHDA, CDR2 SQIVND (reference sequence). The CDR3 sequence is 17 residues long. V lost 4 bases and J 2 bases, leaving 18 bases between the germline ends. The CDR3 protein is CASSKAGAIFTGNTIYF. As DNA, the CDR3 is TGTGCCAGTAGTAAGGCAGGGGCCATCTTCACTGGAAACACCATATATTTT.

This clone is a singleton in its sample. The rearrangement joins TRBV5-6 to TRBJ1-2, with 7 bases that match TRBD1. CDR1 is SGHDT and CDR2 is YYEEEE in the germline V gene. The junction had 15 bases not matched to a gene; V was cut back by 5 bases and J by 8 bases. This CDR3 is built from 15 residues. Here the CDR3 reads CASREFRQGGVGYTF. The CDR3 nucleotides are TGTGCCAGCAGGGAATTTAGACAGGGAGGCGTCGGCTACACCTTC.

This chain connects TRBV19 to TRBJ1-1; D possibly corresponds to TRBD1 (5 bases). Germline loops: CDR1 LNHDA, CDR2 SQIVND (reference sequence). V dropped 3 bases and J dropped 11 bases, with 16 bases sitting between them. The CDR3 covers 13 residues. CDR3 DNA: TGTGCCAGTAGTATGAGGCAGGGTGGTCCTGCTTTCTTT. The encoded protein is CASSMRQGGPAFF.

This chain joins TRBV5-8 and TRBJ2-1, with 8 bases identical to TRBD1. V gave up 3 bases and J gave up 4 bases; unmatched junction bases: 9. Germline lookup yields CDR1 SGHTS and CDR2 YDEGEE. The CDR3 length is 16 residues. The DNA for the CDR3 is TGTGCCAGCAGCTCCGGGCAGGGGGCGGGGTACAATGAGCAGTTCTTC. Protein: CASSSGQGAGYNEQFF.

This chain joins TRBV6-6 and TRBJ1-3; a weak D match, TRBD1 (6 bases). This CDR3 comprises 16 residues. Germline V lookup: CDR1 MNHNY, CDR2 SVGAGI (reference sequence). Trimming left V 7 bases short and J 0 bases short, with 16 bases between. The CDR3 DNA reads TGTGCCAGCACCAAGGACAGAACCGGCTCTGGAAACACCATATATTTT. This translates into CASTKDRTGSGNTIYF.

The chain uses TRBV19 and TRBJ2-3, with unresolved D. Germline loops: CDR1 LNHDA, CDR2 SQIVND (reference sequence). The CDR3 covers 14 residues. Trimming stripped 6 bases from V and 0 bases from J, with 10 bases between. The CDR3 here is CASSLSQSTDTQYF. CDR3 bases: TGTGCCAGTAGCCTCAGTCAAAGCACAGATACGCAGTATTTT.

The CDR3 nucleotides read TGTGCCAGCAGTTACTCGACAGGGGGGGAGCAGTACGTC. It encodes CASSYSTGGEQYV. The V and J genes are TRBV6-2 or TRBV6-3 and TRBJ2-7; 9 bases are a match to TRBD1. The ends lost 0 bases at V and 7 bases at J; junction bases unmatched: 1. This CDR3 spans 13 amino acids. Germline V gives CDR1 MNHEY, CDR2 SVGEGT.

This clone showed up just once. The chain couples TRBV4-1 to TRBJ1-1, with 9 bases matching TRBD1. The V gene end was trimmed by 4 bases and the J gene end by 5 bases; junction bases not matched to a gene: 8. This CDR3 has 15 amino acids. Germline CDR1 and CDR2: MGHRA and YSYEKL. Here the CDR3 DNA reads TGCGCCAGCAGCCCGTCACAGGGGGCGCGGACTGAAGCTTTCTTT. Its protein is CASSPSQGARTEAFF.